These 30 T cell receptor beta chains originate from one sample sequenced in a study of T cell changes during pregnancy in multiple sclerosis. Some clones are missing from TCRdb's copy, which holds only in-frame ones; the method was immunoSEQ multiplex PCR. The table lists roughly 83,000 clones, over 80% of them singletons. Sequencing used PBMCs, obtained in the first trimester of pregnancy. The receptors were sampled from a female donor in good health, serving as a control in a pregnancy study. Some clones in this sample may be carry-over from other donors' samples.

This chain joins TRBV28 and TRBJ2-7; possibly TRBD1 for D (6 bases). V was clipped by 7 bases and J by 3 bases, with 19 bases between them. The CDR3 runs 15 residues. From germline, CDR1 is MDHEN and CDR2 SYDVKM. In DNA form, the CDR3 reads TGTGCCAGCATCCTGACACAGGGAACAGGCTACGAGCAGTACTTC. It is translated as CASILTQGTGYEQYF.

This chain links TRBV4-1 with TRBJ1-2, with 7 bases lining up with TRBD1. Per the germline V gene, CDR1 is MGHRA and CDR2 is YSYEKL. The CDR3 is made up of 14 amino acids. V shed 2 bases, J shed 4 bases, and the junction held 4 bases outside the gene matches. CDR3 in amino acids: CASSQWTGSYGYTF. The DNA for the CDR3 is TGCGCCAGCAGCCAATGGACAGGAAGCTATGGCTACACCTTC.

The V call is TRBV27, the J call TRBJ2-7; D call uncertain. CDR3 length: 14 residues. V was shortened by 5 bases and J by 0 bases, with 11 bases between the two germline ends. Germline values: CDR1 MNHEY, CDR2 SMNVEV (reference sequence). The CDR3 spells CASSVTESSYEQYF. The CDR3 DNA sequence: TGTGCCAGCAGTGTCACTGAGAGCTCCTACGAGCAGTACTTC.

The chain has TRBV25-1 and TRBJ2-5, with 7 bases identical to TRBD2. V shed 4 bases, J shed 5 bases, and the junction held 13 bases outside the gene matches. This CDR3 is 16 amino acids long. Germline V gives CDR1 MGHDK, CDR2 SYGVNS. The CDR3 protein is CASSARGGSLRETQYF. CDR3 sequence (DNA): TGTGCCAGCAGTGCCCGGGGCGGGAGTCTCCGGGAGACCCAGTACTTC.

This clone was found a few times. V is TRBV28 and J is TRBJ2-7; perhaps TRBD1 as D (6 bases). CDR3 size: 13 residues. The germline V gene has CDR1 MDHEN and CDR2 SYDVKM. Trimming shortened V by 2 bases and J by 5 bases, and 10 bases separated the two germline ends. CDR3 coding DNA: TGTGCCAGCAGTTTACTACAGGGAGACGAGCAGTACTTC. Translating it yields CASSLLQGDEQYF.

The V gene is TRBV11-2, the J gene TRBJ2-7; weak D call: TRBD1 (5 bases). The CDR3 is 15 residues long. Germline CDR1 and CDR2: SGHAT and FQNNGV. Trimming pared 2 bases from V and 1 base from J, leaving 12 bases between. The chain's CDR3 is CASSLSTGSSYEQYF. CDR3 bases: TGTGCCAGCAGCTTATCCACAGGTTCTTCCTACGAGCAGTACTTC.

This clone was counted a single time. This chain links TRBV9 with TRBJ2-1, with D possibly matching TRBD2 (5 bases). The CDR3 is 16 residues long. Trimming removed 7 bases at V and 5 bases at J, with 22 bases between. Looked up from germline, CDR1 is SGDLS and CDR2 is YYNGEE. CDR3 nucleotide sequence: TGTGCCAGCGCTCTATCTCGCCTAGCTGGGGACAATGAGCAGTTCTTC. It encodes CASALSRLAGDNEQFF.

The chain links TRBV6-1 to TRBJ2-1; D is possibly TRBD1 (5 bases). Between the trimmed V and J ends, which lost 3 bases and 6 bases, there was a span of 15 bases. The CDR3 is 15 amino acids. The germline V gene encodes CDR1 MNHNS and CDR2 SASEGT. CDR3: CASSDARAVSNEQFF. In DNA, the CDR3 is TGTGCCAGCAGTGATGCCAGGGCGGTAAGCAATGAGCAGTTCTTC.

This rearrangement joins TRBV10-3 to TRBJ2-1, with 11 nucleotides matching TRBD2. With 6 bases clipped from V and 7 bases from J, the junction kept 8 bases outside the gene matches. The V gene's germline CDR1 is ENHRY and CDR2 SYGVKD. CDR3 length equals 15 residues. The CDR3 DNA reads TGTGCCATCAGCGACCTAGCGGGAGGTAGGAATGAGCAGTTCTTC. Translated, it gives CAISDLAGGRNEQFF.

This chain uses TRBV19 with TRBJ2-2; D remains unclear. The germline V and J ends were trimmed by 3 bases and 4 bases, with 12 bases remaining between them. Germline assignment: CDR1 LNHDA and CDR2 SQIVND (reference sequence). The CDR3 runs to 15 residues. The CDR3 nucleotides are TGTGCCAGTAGTATGACTGCGGTCGTCACCGGGGAGCTGTTTTTT. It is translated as CASSMTAVVTGELFF.

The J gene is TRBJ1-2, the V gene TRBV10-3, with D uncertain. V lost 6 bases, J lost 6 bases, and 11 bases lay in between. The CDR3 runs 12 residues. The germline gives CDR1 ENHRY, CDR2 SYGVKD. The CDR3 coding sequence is TGTGCCATCAGAGAAGGAGGCGATGGCTACACCTTC. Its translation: CAIREGGDGYTF.

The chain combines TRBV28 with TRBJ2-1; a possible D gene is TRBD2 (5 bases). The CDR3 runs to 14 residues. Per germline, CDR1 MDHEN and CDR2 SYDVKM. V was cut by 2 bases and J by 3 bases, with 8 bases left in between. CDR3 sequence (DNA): TGTGCCAGCAGTTTACCCGGGGACTACAATGAGCAGTTCTTC. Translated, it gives CASSLPGDYNEQFF.

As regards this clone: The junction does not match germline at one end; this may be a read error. This CDR3 reads CASSIAGGTDTQYF. CDR3 DNA: TGTGCCAGTAGCATAGCGGGGGGCACAGATACGCAGTATTTT. The chain joins TRBV19 to TRBJ2-3, with TRBD2 identical over 9 bases. CDR3 size: 14 residues. CDR1 is LNHDA, CDR2 SQIVND, per germline (reference sequence).

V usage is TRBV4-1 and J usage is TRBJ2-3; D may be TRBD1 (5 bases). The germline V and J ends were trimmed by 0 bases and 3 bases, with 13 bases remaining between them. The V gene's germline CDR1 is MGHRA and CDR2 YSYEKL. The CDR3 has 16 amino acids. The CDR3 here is CASSQEGQGLTDTQYF. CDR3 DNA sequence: TGCGCCAGCAGCCAAGAGGGCCAGGGCTTAACAGATACGCAGTATTTT.

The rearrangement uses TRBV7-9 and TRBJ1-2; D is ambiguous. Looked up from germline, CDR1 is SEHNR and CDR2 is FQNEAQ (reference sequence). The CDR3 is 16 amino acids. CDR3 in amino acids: CSVETQATLSNYGYTF. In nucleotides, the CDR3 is TGTTCAGTAGAGACGCAGGCTACTTTATCTAACTATGGCTACACCTTC.

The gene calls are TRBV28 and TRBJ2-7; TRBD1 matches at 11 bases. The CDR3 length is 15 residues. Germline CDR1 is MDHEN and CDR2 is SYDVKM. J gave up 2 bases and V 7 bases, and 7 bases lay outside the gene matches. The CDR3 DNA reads TGTGCCAGCATTACCCCGGGACAGGGGGCCTACGAGCAGTACTTC. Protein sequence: CASITPGQGAYEQYF. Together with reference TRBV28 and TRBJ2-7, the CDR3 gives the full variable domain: DVKVTQSSRYLVKRTGEKVFLECVQDMDHENMFWYRQDPGLGLRLIYFSYDVKMKEKGDIPEGYSVSREKKERFSLILESASTNQTSMYLCASITPGQGAYEQYFGPGTRLTVT.

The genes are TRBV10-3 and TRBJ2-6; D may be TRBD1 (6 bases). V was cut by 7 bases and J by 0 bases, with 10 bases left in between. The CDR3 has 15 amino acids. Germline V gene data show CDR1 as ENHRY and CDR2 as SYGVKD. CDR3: CAITGQLSGANVLTF. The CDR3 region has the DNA TGTGCCATCACGGGACAACTCTCTGGGGCCAACGTCCTGACTTTC.

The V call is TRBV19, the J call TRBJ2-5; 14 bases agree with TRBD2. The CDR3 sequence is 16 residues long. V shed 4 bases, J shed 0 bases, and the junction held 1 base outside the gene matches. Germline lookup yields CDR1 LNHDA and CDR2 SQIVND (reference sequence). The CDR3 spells CASSKGLAGDQETQYF. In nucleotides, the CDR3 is TGTGCCAGTAGTAAGGGACTAGCGGGGGACCAAGAGACCCAGTACTTC.

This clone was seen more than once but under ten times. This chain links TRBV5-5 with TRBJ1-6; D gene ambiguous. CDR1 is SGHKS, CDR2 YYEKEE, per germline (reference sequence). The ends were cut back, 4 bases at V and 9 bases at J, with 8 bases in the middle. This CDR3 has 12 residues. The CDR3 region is CASSTHGSPLHF. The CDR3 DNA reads TGTGCCAGCAGCACGCACGGTTCACCCCTCCACTTT.

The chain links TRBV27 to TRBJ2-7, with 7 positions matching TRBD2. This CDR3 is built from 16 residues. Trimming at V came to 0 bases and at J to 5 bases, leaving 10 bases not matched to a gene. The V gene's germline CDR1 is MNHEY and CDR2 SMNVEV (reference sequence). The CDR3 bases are TGTGCCAGCAGTTTATCGGGGGAGGGCCTCCCTCACGAGCAGTACTTC. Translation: CASSLSGEGLPHEQYF.

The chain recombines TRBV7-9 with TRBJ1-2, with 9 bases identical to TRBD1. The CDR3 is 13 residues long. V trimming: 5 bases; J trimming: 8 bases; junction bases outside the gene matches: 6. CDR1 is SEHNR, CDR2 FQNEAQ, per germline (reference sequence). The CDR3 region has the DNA TGTGCCAGCAGCCTAAGGACAGGGGTCGGCTACACCTTC. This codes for CASSLRTGVGYTF.

The CDR3: CASSLLGSGASHEQYF. CDR3 coding DNA: TGTGCCAGCAGCCTACTGGGTTCAGGGGCCAGCCACGAGCAGTACTTC. The chain links TRBV6-6 to TRBJ2-7; D is perhaps TRBD1 (6 bases). Trimming left V 6 bases short and J 5 bases short, with 23 bases between. Germline CDR1 is MNHNY and CDR2 is SVGAGI (reference sequence). The length of the CDR3 is 16 residues.

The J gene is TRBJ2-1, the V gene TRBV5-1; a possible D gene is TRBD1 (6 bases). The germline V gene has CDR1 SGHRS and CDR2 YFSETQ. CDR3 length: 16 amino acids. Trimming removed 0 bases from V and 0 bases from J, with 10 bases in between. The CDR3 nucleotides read TGCGCCAGCAGCTTGGAGGCGGACAGCTCCTACAATGAGCAGTTCTTC. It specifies CASSLEADSSYNEQFF.

The CDR3 coding sequence is TGTGCCAGCAGGACTAGCGGGGTTCAGCAAGAGACCCAGTACTTC. Protein product: CASRTSGVQQETQYF. The chain is built from TRBV7-8 and TRBJ2-5; 11 positions match TRBD2. The length of the CDR3 is 15 residues. Germline V gene sequence: CDR1 SGHVS, CDR2 FQNEAQ. The trim removed 6 bases at V and 2 bases at J, leaving 5 bases unmatched.

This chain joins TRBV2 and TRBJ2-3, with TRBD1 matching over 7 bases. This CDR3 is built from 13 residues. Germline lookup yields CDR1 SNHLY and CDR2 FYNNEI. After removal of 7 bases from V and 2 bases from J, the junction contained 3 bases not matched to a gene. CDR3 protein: CASTTGFTDTQYF. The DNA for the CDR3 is TGTGCCAGCACGACAGGGTTCACAGATACGCAGTATTTT.

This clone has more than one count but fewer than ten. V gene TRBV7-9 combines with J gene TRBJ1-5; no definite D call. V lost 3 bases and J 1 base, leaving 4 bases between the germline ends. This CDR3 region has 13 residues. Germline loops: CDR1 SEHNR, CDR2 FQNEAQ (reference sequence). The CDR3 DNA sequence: TGTGCCAGCAGCTTGCGGAGCAATCAGCCCCAGCATTTT. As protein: CASSLRSNQPQHF.

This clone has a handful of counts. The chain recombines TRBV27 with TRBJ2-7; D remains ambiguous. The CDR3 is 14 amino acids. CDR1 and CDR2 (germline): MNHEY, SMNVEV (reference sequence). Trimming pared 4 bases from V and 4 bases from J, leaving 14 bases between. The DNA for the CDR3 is TGTGCCAGCAGTTCCAGGTCACCGGAATACGAGCAGTACTTC. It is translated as CASSSRSPEYEQYF.

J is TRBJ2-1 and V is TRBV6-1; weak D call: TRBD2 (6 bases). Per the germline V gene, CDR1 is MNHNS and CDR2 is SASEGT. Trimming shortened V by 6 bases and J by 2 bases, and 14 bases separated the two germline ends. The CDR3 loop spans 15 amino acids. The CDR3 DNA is TGTGCCAGCAGGCAGGGACTTGACCCCTACAATGAGCAGTTCTTC. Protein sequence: CASRQGLDPYNEQFF.

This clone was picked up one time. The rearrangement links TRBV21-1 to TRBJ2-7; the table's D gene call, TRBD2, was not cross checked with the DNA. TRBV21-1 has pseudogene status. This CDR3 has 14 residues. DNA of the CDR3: TGTGCCAGCAGCAAAAAGCGGGTCTCCTACGAGCAGTACTTC. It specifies CASSKKRVSYEQYF.

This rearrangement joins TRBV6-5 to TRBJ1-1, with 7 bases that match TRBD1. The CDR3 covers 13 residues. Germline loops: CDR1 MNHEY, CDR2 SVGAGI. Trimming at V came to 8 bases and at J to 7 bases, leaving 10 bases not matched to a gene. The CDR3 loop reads CASRGDSSLEAFF. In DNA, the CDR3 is TGTGCCAGCCGTGGGGACAGTTCGCTTGAAGCTTTCTTT.